What follows are 29 T cell receptor beta chains derived from one specimen sequenced in a study of response to subunit inactivated influenza vaccine. TCRdb used MiXCR to reprocess the RT-PCR reads, holding one entry per CDR3 protein. The table includes roughly 650,000 distinct CDR3 sequences, approximately 14% detected once. Sequenced material: PBMCs from blood, taken 11 to 12 days after vaccination. The receptors here all came from a man in his fifties who received an inactivated influenza vaccine.

CDR3 in DNA: TGTGCCAGCAACAGTGGCGACAGAGATAATTCACCCCTCCACTTT. Encoded protein: CASNSGDRDNSPLHF. The chain has TRBV28 and TRBJ1-6, with D perhaps matching TRBD1 (5 bases). CDR1 is MDHEN, CDR2 SYDVKM, per germline. The CDR3 has 15 amino acids. V lost 7 bases and J 5 bases, leaving 15 bases between the germline ends.

This clonotype was recorded at least ten times. V gene TRBV11-2 combines with J gene TRBJ2-5, with D possibly TRBD1 on 5 matching bases. V lost 5 bases and J 5 bases, leaving 27 bases between the germline ends. This CDR3 spans 18 amino acids. Per the germline V gene, CDR1 is SGHAT and CDR2 is FQNNGV. The CDR3 DNA sequence: TGTGCCAGCAGCCCGGACCTAACATGGGGCCCTAAGAAGGAGACCCAGTACTTC. It is translated as CASSPDLTWGPKKETQYF.

There are a few counts of this clonotype. V gene TRBV15 combines with J gene TRBJ2-2, with TRBD1 as a possible D gene (6 bases). The CDR3 is 16 residues long. V lost 1 base and J 3 bases, leaving 12 bases between the germline ends. Germline loops: CDR1 LNHNV, CDR2 YYDKDF (reference sequence). CDR3 amino acids: CATSRGAGVDTGELFF. DNA for the CDR3: TGTGCCACCAGCAGAGGGGCAGGGGTGGACACCGGGGAGCTGTTTTTT.

The CDR3 sequence is CATSEPSGRADGTGELFF. In DNA, the CDR3 is TGTGCCACCAGTGAACCTAGCGGGAGGGCCGATGGGACCGGGGAGCTGTTTTTT. The chain combines TRBV24-1 with TRBJ2-2; the match to TRBD2 covers 12 bases. Trimming at V came to 4 bases and at J to 5 bases, leaving 10 bases not matched to a gene. Germline CDR1 reads KGHDR; CDR2 reads SFDVKD. The CDR3 runs 18 residues.

This chain joins TRBV4-1 and TRBJ2-5; 7 bases map to TRBD1. This CDR3 spans 14 amino acids. The V gene end was trimmed by 3 bases and the J gene end by 2 bases; junction bases not matched to a gene: 3. Germline V CDR1 and CDR2: MGHRA, YSYEKL. CDR3 loop: CASSQMTGQETQYF. The CDR3 nucleotides are TGCGCCAGCAGCCAGATGACAGGGCAAGAGACCCAGTACTTC.

In this sample, this clonotype turned up many times. The chain is built from TRBV5-1 and TRBJ1-4; D gene unclear. The V end was cut by 1 base, the J end by 2 bases, with 12 bases between. Germline CDR1 is SGHRS and CDR2 is YFSETQ. The CDR3 extends over 16 amino acids. The CDR3 region is CASSLSFIGTNEKLFF. In DNA, the CDR3 is TGCGCCAGCAGCTTGAGTTTTATAGGGACTAATGAAAAACTGTTTTTT. The full variable domain, with the rest looked up from reference TRBV5-1 and TRBJ1-4, is KAGVTQTPRYLIKTRGQQVTLSCSPISGHRSVSWYQQTPGQGLQFLFEYFSETQRNKGNFPGRFSGRQFSNSRSEMNVSTLELGDSALYLCASSLSFIGTNEKLFFGSGTQLSVL.

The table lists this clonotype with a few counts. The chain uses TRBV4-1 and TRBJ2-6, with TRBD1 as a possible D gene (6 bases). This CDR3 contains 14 residues. Trimming pared 6 bases from V and 4 bases from J, leaving 10 bases between. Germline V CDR1 and CDR2: MGHRA, YSYEKL. The CDR3 here is CASRPGVGANVLTF. The CDR3 DNA reads TGCGCCAGCAGGCCAGGGGTCGGGGCCAACGTCCTGACTTTC.

This clonotype has ten or more counts. This chain connects TRBV3-1 to TRBJ2-1; no definite D call. Trimming took 1 base from V and 12 from J, leaving 10 bases between them. CDR1 LGHDT and CDR2 YNNKEL come from the germline V gene (reference sequence). The CDR3 loop spans 12 amino acids. CDR3 in amino acids: CASSQANMGQFF. The CDR3 DNA is TGTGCCAGCAGCCAAGCAAACATGGGGCAGTTCTTC.

A few counts support this clonotype. The CDR3 spells CASGLRAPGTGELFF. The CDR3 DNA reads as TGTGCCAGCGGGTTGAGGGCCCCCGGCACCGGGGAGCTGTTTTTT. The V call is TRBV27, the J call TRBJ2-2, with D perhaps matching TRBD2 (5 bases). V lost 8 bases and J 4 bases, leaving 17 bases between the germline ends. The germline V gene has CDR1 MNHEY and CDR2 SMNVEV (reference sequence). The CDR3 extends over 15 amino acids.

In this sample, this clonotype turned up a few times. V is TRBV5-5 and J is TRBJ2-3; 9 bases align to TRBD2. The CDR3 extends over 17 amino acids. V gave up 0 bases and J gave up 4 bases; unmatched junction bases: 9. CDR1 is SGHKS and CDR2 is YYEKEE in the germline V gene (reference sequence). The CDR3 region is CASSLGPAGGGSDTQYF. As DNA, the CDR3 is TGTGCCAGCAGCTTGGGGCCAGCGGGGGGCGGGTCAGATACGCAGTATTTT. The full variable domain, with the rest looked up from reference TRBV5-5 and TRBJ2-3, is DAGVTQSPTHLIKTRGQQVTLRCSPISGHKSVSWYQQVLGQGPQFIFQYYEKEERGRGNFPDRFSARQFPNYSSELNVNALLLGDSALYLCASSLGPAGGGSDTQYFGPGTRLTVL.

The V and J genes are TRBV20-1 and TRBJ2-7, with TRBD2 matching over 10 bases. Unmatched junction bases numbered 9, after V lost 0 bases and J lost 4 bases. CDR1 and CDR2 (germline): DFQATT, SNEGSKA (reference sequence). CDR3 size: 16 residues. CDR3 residues: CSARDPMTSGRYEQYF. The CDR3, as DNA: TGCAGTGCTAGAGATCCCATGACTAGCGGGCGGTACGAGCAGTACTTC.

The chain has TRBV20-1 and TRBJ1-5, with D possibly being TRBD1 (6 bases). V dropped 4 bases and J dropped 3 bases, with 13 bases sitting between them. Germline V gene lookup returns CDR1 DFQATT and CDR2 SNEGSKA (reference sequence). The CDR3 loop spans 14 amino acids. The CDR3 region is CSATPGQFNQPQHF. As DNA, the CDR3 is TGCAGTGCTACACCCGGACAGTTCAATCAGCCCCAGCATTTT.

This clonotype was detected only a few times. The J gene is TRBJ2-4, the V gene TRBV6-5; D possibly corresponds to TRBD2 (6 bases). Trimming took off 3 bases at V and 5 bases at J, with 11 bases between the two ends. The CDR3 is made up of 14 amino acids. The V gene's germline CDR1 is MNHEY and CDR2 SVGAGI. The CDR3 loop is CASSYRPGENIQYF. CDR3 DNA: TGTGCCAGCAGTTATCGGCCGGGGGAAAACATTCAGTACTTC.

This clonotype was observed a handful of times. The chain recombines TRBV4-1 with TRBJ2-5, with D perhaps matching TRBD1 (6 bases). CDR3 length equals 16 residues. Trimming took 2 bases from V and 1 from J, leaving 14 bases between them. The germline CDR1 and CDR2 sequences are MGHRA and YSYEKL. This CDR3 is CASSQNRQVRQETQYF. The DNA for the CDR3 is TGCGCCAGCAGCCAAAATAGACAGGTCCGCCAAGAGACCCAGTACTTC.

The rearrangement joins TRBV7-8 to TRBJ1-6; D remains unclear. V lost 2 bases to trimming and J lost 2 bases, with 4 bases between them. CDR3 length: 14 amino acids. CDR1 and CDR2 (germline): SGHVS, FQNEAQ. The chain's CDR3 is CASSLLAYNSPLHF. As DNA, the CDR3 is TGTGCCAGCAGCTTATTGGCCTATAATTCACCCCTCCACTTT.

This clonotype was detected only a few times. The V and J genes are TRBV28 and TRBJ2-3; D may be TRBD1 or TRBD2 (5 bases each). From germline, CDR1 is MDHEN and CDR2 SYDVKM. The length of the CDR3 is 19 residues. With 4 bases removed from V and 0 bases from J, the gap between germline ends came to 23 bases. The CDR3 sequence is CASSSVPGLREWSTDTQYF. The CDR3 nucleotides are TGTGCCAGCAGTTCCGTTCCGGGCCTCAGGGAGTGGAGCACAGATACGCAGTATTTT.

The DNA of the CDR3 is TGTGCCAGCAGACACTTCTCTAGCGGGACTCAAGAGACCCAGTACTTC. Protein product: CASRHFSSGTQETQYF. The genes are TRBV7-3 and TRBJ2-5; 9 bases fit TRBD2. Germline lookup yields CDR1 SGHTA and CDR2 FQGTGA. Losses at the gene ends were 6 bases for V and 2 bases for J; bases not matched to a gene: 10. This CDR3 contains 16 residues.

The chain employs TRBV5-6 and TRBJ2-4; a weak D match, TRBD1 (7 bases). The V end was cut by 0 bases, the J end by 3 bases, with 13 bases between. The length of the CDR3 is 16 residues. The germline V gene has CDR1 SGHDT and CDR2 YYEEEE. The CDR3, as DNA: TGTGCCAGCAGCTTGGAGGAGGGGGCCTACAAAAACATTCAGTACTTC. It translates to CASSLEEGAYKNIQYF.

V gene TRBV7-9 combines with J gene TRBJ1-2; no reliable D call. The V gene lost 2 bases and the J gene lost 4 bases, with 11 bases spanning the gap. The CDR3 runs 14 residues. Germline V gene lookup returns CDR1 SEHNR and CDR2 FQNEAQ (reference sequence). The CDR3 loop reads CASSLNWAVYGYTF. The CDR3 region has the DNA TGTGCCAGCAGCTTAAACTGGGCCGTCTATGGCTACACCTTC.

This clonotype has only a few counts. The chain couples TRBV2 to TRBJ1-5; unclear D gene. The CDR3 spans 14 residues. The V end was cut by 7 bases, the J end by 2 bases, with 12 bases between. Germline values: CDR1 SNHLY, CDR2 FYNNEI. CDR3 nucleotides: TGTGCCAGCAACAAGTTACGGGGCAATCAGCCCCAGCATTTT. Its protein is CASNKLRGNQPQHF.

This clonotype appeared a few times. The chain recombines TRBV11-2 with TRBJ1-4; unclear D gene. This CDR3 contains 15 residues. V lost 0 bases to trimming and J lost 7 bases, with 12 bases between them. Per the germline V gene, CDR1 is SGHAT and CDR2 is FQNNGV. CDR3 bases: TGTGCCAGCAGCTTAGATCCGGGTCTGGGTGAAAAACTGTTTTTT. The encoded protein is CASSLDPGLGEKLFF.

This clonotype has more than one count but fewer than ten. The chain carries TRBV29-1 and TRBJ2-1; 8 nucleotides agree with TRBD2. This CDR3 spans 14 amino acids. From germline, CDR1 is SQVTM and CDR2 ANQGSEA. V shed 7 bases, J shed 2 bases, and the junction held 7 bases outside the gene matches. This CDR3 is CSGGLGLAYNEQFF. CDR3 nucleotides: TGCAGCGGGGGTTTGGGACTAGCCTACAATGAGCAGTTCTTC.

The chain uses TRBV7-2 and TRBJ2-7; TRBD2 might be the D (5 bases). CDR3 size: 13 residues. The germline gives CDR1 SGHTA, CDR2 FQGNSA. The V gene lost 6 bases and the J gene lost 6 bases, with 15 bases spanning the gap. Here the CDR3 DNA reads TGTGCCAGCAGTCCCGGGGTCCTTTCCGAGCAGTACTTC. Translation gives CASSPGVLSEQYF.

V gene TRBV12-3 or TRBV12-4 combines with J gene TRBJ2-3; no reliable D call. The CDR3 runs to 14 residues. V was shortened by 6 bases and J by 2 bases, with 12 bases between the two germline ends. The CDR3 spells CASSTSPFTDTQYF. The CDR3 nucleotides read TGTGCCAGCAGCACCTCCCCTTTCACAGATACGCAGTATTTT.

This rearrangement joins TRBV20-1 to TRBJ1-2, with 7 nucleotides matching TRBD1. Trimming took 4 bases from V and 4 from J; bases not matched to a gene: 3. The CDR3 spans 12 residues. Germline lookup yields CDR1 DFQATT and CDR2 SNEGSKA (reference sequence). CDR3 nucleotides: TGCAGTGCTAACAGACAGGGCTATGGCTACACCTTC. Its protein product is CSANRQGYGYTF.

This clonotype was counted ten times or more. The genes are TRBV5-1 and TRBJ2-3; 7 bases align to TRBD1. Germline values: CDR1 SGHRS, CDR2 YFSETQ. Trimming took 7 bases from V and 2 from J; bases not matched to a gene: 4. The CDR3 loop spans 13 amino acids. CDR3 sequence reads: CASYTGDTDTQYF. CDR3 coding DNA: TGCGCCAGCTATACAGGGGACACAGATACGCAGTATTTT.

The sample holds a few counts of this clonotype. The chain employs TRBV12-3 or TRBV12-4 and TRBJ2-7; D is unresolved. The CDR3 has 14 residues. V gave up 3 bases and J gave up 3 bases, with 12 bases separating them. The CDR3 region has the DNA TGTGCCAGCAGTTTCGAAGAAGGCATCTACGAGCAGTACTTC. This encodes CASSFEEGIYEQYF.

The rearrangement joins TRBV3-1 to TRBJ2-1; D perhaps matches TRBD2 (7 bases). Per the germline V gene, CDR1 is LGHDT and CDR2 is YNNKEL (reference sequence). The V end was cut by 4 bases, the J end by 5 bases, with 18 bases between. This CDR3 has 16 residues. Written as DNA, the CDR3 is TGTGCCAGCAGCCCCCTCTCAGCGGGGACACACAATGAGCAGTTCTTC. Translating gives CASSPLSAGTHNEQFF.

This clonotype was counted at least ten times. The chain has TRBV7-8 and TRBJ2-1; D is possibly TRBD2 (5 bases). CDR3 length: 15 residues. CDR1 is SGHVS and CDR2 is FQNEAQ in the germline V gene. Trimming removed 3 bases at V and 0 bases at J, with 9 bases between. CDR3 sequence: CASSFSGVSYNEQFF. Here the CDR3 DNA reads TGTGCCAGCAGCTTTTCCGGGGTCTCCTACAATGAGCAGTTCTTC.